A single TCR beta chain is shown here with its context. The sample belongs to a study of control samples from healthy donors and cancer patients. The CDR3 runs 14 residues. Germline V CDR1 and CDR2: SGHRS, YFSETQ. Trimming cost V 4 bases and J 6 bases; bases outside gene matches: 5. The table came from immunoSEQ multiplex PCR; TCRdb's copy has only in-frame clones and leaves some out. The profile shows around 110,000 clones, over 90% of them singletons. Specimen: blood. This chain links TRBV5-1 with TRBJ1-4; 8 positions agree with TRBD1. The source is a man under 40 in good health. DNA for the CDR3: TGCGCCAGCAGCGAAACAGGGGGGTATGAAAAACTGTTTTTT. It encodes CASSETGGYEKLFF.